The TCR beta chain described here comes from a study of regulatory T cells in long-lasting Graves disease. Arm-PCR of CDR3 regions and iRepertoire HTBI primers were used to build TCR beta libraries. TCRdb re-analysed the multiplex PCR reads in MiXCR, keeping a single row per CDR3 protein. The data show about 310,000 distinct CDR3 sequences, 20% to 25% seen once. CDR3 length: 14 amino acids. Trimming at V came to 10 bases and at J to 5 bases, leaving 9 bases not matched to a gene. Germline-derived CDR1 and CDR2 are MDHEN and SYDVKM. General study points: Patients whose Graves' disease persisted exhibited lower TCR diversity than those newly diagnosed. Among samples with persistent disease, TRBV28, TRBJ1-2 and TRBJ2-5 were favored. Persistent patients had more shared public clonotypes (around 2,500) than new patients (approximately 970).

Time point defined: persistent/refractory GD, antithyroid drugs over 5 years with positive TRAb. After RNA was extracted from PBMCs, the TCR library was made from it. This clonotype has ten or more counts. Its antigen is not identified. The J gene is TRBJ2-7, the V gene TRBV28; TRBD1 matches at 12 bases. This TCR was recovered from a female donor with Graves disease. Source: peripheral blood mononuclear cells (PBMCs), taken when the disease was refractory, from a patient treated with antithyroid drugs. CDR3 protein: CAILGDRGPDEQYF. Here the CDR3 DNA reads TGTGCCATTTTGGGGGACAGGGGGCCGGACGAGCAGTACTTC.